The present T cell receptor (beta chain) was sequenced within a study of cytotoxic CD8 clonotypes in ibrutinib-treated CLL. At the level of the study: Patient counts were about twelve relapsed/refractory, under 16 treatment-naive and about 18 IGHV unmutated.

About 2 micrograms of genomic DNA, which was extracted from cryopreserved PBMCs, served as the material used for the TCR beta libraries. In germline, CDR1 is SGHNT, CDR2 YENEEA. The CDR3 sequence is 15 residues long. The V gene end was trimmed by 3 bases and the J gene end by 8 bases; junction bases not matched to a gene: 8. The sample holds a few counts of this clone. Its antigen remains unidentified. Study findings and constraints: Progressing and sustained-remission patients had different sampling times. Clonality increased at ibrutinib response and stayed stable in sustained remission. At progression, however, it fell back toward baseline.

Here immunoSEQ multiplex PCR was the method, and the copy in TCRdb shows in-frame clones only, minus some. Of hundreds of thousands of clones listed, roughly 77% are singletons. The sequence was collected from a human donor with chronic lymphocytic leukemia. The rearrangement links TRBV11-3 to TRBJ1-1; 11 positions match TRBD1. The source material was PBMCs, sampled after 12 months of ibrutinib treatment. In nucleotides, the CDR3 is TGTGCCAGCAGCTTCTCCGGACAGGGGGCAGCAGAAGCTTTCTTT. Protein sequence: CASSFSGQGAAEAFF.